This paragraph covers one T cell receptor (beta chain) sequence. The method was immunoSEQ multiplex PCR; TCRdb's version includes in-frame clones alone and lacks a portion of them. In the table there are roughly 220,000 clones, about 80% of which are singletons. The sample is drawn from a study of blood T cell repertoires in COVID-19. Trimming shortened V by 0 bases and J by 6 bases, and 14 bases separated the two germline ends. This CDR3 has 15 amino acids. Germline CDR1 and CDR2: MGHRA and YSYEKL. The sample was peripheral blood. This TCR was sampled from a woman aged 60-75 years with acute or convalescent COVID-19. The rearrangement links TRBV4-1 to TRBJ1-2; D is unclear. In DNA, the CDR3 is TGCGCCAGCAGCCAAGAAGGACTAACCGGAGATGGCTACACCTTC. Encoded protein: CASSQEGLTGDGYTF.